This TCR beta chain derives from a study of regulatory T cells in long-lasting Graves disease. General observations from the study: Peripheral blood, not thyroid tissue, was the sole material studied.

Documented time point: persistent/refractory GD, antithyroid drugs over 5 years with positive TRAb. The authors made the TCR library using RNA they extracted from PBMCs. Graves' disease diagnosis used American Thyroid Association guidelines. This clonotype was seen repeatedly, ten times or more. Antigen unknown. Construction of the TCR beta libraries employed iRepertoire HTBI primers in conjunction with Arm-PCR of CDR3 regions. Under the authors' procedure: Identification of gene segments yielded some 60 TRBV and over 12 TRBJ across samples. TCRdb reprocessed the multiplex PCR reads via MiXCR and lists one record per CDR3 protein. V and J calls and clone size were set by TCRdb, not the authors. Found here are 350,000 to 450,000 distinct CDR3 sequences, roughly 24% of them singletons; the top ten hold 25% to 30%. The source was peripheral blood mononuclear cells (PBMCs), collected when the disease was refractory, from a patient treated with antithyroid drugs. The clonotype originates from a woman aged 40-49 years with Graves disease.

DNA for the CDR3: TGTGCCAGCAGCCAAGCTTACACTGAAGCTTTCTTT. Its protein product is CASSQAYTEAFF. The rearrangement joins TRBV3-1 to TRBJ1-1; D gene uncertain. The germline gives CDR1 LGHDT, CDR2 YNNKEL (reference sequence). Trimming stripped 1 base from V and 3 bases from J, with 3 bases between. This CDR3 region has 12 residues.